This T cell receptor (beta chain) emerged from a study of blood T cell repertoires in COVID-19. Background on the study: Acute and convalescent COVID-19 specimens originated in the United States, Italy and Spain.

Germline CDR1 SGHNT, CDR2 YENEEA. The CDR3 contains 15 residues. Trimming at V came to 5 bases and at J to 4 bases, leaving 4 bases not matched to a gene. This clone has a single count. Libraries were prepared by immunoSEQ multiplex PCR; TCRdb keeps only in-frame clonotypes and omits some of them. The table lists roughly 250,000 clones, more than 85% of them singletons. This chain links TRBV11-3 with TRBJ2-3; 12 positions agree with TRBD2. Source material: peripheral blood. This TCR was sampled from a man aged 25 to 40 with acute or convalescent COVID-19. The CDR3 sequence: CASSPGLAGSDTQYF. The CDR3 region has the DNA TGTGCCAGCAGCCCCGGACTAGCGGGATCAGATACGCAGTATTTT.